Included here is one T cell receptor beta chain sequence, with context. These data originate in a study of blood T cell repertoires in COVID-19. The method was immunoSEQ multiplex PCR; TCRdb's version includes in-frame clones alone and lacks a portion of them. The sample includes around 200,000 clones, about 82% seen only once; the top ten take 5.6%. V was trimmed by 5 bases and J by 0 bases, leaving 5 bases between them. Germline V gene data show CDR1 as SGHVS and CDR2 as FQNEAQ. The CDR3 extends over 12 amino acids. Sequenced sample: PBMCs or T cells enriched from blood (not recorded which). The receptor comes from a man aged 35-49 years with acute COVID-19. The chain couples TRBV7-8 to TRBJ2-7; D not resolved. CDR3 sequence: CASSLSSYEQYF. The CDR3, as DNA: TGTGCCAGCAGCCTGAGCTCCTACGAGCAGTACTTC.